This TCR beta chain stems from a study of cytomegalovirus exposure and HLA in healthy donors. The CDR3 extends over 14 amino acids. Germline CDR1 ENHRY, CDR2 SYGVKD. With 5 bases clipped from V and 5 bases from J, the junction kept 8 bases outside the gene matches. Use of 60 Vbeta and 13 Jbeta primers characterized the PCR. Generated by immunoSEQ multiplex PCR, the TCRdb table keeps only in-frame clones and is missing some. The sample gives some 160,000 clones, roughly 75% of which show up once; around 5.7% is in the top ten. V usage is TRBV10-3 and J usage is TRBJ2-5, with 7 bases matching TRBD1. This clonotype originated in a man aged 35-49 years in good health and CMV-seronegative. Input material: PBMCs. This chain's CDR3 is CAISTHRGLETQYF. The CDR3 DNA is TGTGCCATCAGTACCCACAGGGGTCTGGAGACCCAGTACTTC.